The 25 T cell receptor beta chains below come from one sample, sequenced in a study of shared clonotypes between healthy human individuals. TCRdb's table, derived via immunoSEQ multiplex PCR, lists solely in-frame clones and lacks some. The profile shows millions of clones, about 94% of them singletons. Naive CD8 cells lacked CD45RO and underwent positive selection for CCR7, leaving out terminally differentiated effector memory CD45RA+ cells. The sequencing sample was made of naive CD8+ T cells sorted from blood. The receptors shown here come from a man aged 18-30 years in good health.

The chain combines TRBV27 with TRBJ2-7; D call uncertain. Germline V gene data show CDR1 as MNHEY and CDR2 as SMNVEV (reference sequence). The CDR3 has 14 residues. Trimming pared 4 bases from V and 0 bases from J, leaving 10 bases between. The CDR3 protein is CASSYSPSSYEQYF. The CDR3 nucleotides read TGTGCCAGCAGTTACAGCCCTAGCTCCTACGAGCAGTACTTC.

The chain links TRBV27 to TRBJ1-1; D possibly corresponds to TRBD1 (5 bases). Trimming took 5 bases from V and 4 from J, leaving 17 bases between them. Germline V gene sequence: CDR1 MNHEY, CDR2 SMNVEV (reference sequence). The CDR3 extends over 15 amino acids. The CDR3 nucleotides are TGTGCCAGCAGTCCCGGATCATTGGGGGGCACTGAAGCTTTCTTT. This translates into CASSPGSLGGTEAFF.

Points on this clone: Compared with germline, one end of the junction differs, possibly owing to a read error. The CDR3 is CASSVDGASTHTQYF. For the CDR3, the DNA is TGTGCCAGCAGCGTAGACGGAGCTAGCACACATACGCAGTATTTT. This sequence joins TRBV9 and TRBJ2-3; weak D call: TRBD2 (5 bases). CDR3 length: 15 amino acids. Germline-derived CDR1 and CDR2 are SGDLS and YYNGEE.

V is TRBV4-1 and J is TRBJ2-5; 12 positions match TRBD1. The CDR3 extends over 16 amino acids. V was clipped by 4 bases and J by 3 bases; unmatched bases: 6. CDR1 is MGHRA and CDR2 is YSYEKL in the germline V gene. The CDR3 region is CASSRPGQGAKETQYF. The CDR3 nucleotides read TGCGCCAGCAGCCGTCCGGGACAGGGGGCGAAAGAGACCCAGTACTTC.

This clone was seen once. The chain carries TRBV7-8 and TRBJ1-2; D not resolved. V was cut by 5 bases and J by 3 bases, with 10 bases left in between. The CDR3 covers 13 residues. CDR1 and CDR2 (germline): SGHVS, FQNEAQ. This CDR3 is CASSIRTDYGYTF. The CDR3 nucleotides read TGTGCCAGCAGCATTAGGACGGACTATGGCTACACCTTC.

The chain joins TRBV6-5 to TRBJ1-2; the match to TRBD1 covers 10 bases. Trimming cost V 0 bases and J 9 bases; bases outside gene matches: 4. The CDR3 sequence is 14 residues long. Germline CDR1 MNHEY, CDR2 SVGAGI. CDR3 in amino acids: CASSYSGDRGSYTF. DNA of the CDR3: TGTGCCAGCAGTTACTCAGGGGACAGGGGAAGCTACACCTTC.

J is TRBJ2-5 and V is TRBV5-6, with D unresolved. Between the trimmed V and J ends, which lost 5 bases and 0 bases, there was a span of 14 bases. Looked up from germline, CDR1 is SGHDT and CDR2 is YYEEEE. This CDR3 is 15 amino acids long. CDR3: CASSVYSLYQETQYF. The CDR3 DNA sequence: TGTGCCAGCAGTGTGTACAGTTTGTACCAAGAGACCCAGTACTTC. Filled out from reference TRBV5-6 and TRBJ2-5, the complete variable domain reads DAGVTQSPTHLIKTRGQQVTLRCSPKSGHDTVSWYQQALGQGPQFIFQYYEEEERQRGNFPDRFSGHQFPNYSSELNVNALLLGDSALYLCASSVYSLYQETQYFGPGTRLLVL.

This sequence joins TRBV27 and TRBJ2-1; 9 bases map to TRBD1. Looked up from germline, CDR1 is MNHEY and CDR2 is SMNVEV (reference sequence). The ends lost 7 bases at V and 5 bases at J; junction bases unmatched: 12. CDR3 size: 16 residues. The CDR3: CASISQGAWGNNEQFF. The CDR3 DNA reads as TGTGCCAGCATTTCACAGGGGGCATGGGGTAACAATGAGCAGTTCTTC.

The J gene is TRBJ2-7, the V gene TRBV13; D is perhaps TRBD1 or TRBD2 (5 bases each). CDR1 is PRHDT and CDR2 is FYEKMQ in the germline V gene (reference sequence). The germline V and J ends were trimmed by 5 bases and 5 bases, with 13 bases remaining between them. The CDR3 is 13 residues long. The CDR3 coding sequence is TGTGCCAGCAGCGGGGCCCCTAGCCACGAGCAGTACTTC. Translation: CASSGAPSHEQYF.

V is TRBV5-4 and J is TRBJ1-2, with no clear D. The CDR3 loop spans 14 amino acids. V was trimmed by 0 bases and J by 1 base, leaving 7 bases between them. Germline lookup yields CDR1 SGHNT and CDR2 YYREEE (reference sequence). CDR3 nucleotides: TGTGCCAGCAGCTTGGCCGCTAGTAACTATGGCTACACCTTC. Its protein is CASSLAASNYGYTF. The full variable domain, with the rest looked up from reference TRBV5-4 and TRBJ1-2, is ETGVTQSPTHLIKTRGQQVTLRCSSQSGHNTVSWYQQALGQGPQFIFQYYREEENGRGNFPPRFSGLQFPNYSSELNVNALELDDSALYLCASSLAASNYGYTFGSGTRLTVV.

DNA of the CDR3: TGTGCCAGCAGCGTAGGTTTAGGGCTCCCCACAGATACGCAGTATTTT. It yields the protein CASSVGLGLPTDTQYF. This rearrangement joins TRBV9 to TRBJ2-3, with no clear D. Per the germline V gene, CDR1 is SGDLS and CDR2 is YYNGEE. The CDR3 runs 16 residues. The V end lost 0 bases, the J end lost 2 bases, and 13 bases lay between the germline ends.

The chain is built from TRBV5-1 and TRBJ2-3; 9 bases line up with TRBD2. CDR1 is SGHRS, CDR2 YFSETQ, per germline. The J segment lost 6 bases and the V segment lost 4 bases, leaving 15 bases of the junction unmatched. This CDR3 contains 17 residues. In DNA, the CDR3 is TGCGCCAGCAGCGCCCAAGGGGTAGCGGGAGCGTCCGATACGCAGTATTTT. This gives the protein CASSAQGVAGASDTQYF. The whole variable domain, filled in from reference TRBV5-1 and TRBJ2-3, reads KAGVTQTPRYLIKTRGQQVTLSCSPISGHRSVSWYQQTPGQGLQFLFEYFSETQRNKGNFPGRFSGRQFSNSRSEMNVSTLELGDSALYLCASSAQGVAGASDTQYFGPGTRLTVL.

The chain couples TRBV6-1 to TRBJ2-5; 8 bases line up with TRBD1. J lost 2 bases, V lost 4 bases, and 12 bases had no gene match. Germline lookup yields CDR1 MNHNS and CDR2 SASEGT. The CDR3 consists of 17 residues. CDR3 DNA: TGTGCCAGCAGTGCGGAGATGGTCGGGACAGGACAAGAGACCCAGTACTTC. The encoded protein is CASSAEMVGTGQETQYF.

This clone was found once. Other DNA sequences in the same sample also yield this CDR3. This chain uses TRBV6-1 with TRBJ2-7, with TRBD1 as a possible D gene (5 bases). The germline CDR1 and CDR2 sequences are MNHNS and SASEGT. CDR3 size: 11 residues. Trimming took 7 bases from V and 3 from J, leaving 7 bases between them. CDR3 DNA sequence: TGTGCCAGCACCGACAGCTACGAGCAGTACTTC. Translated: CASTDSYEQYF.

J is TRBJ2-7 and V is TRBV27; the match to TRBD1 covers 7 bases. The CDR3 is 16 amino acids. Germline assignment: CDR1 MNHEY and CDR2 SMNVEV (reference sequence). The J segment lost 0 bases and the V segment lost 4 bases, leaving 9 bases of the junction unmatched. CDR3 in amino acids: CASSYSKGQSSYEQYF. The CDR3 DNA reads TGTGCCAGCAGTTACTCCAAGGGACAGAGCTCCTACGAGCAGTACTTC.

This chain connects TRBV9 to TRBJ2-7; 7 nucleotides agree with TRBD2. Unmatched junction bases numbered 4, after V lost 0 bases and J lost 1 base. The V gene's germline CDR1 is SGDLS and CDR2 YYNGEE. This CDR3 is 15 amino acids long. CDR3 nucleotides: TGTGCCAGCAGCGTAGAGGCAGCGGGATCCTACGAGCAGTACTTC. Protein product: CASSVEAAGSYEQYF.

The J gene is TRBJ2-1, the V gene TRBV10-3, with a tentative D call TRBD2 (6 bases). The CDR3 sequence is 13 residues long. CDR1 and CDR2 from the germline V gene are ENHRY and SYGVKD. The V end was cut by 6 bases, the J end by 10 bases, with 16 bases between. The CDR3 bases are TGTGCCATCAGGATTACCGGGGGAGACGAGCAGTTCTTC. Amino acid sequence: CAIRITGGDEQFF.

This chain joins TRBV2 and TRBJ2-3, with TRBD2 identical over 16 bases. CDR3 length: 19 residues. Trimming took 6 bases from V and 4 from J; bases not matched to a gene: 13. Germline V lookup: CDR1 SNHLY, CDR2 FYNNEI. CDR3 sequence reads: CASSVPPGLAGGPPDTQYF. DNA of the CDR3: TGTGCCAGCAGCGTACCTCCGGGACTAGCGGGGGGGCCGCCAGATACGCAGTATTTT. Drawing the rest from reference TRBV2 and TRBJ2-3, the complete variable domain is EPEVTQTPSHQVTQMGQEVILRCVPISNHLYFYWYRQILGQKVEFLVSFYNNEISEKSEIFDDQFSVERPDGSNFTLKIRSTKLEDSAMYFCASSVPPGLAGGPPDTQYFGPGTRLTVL.

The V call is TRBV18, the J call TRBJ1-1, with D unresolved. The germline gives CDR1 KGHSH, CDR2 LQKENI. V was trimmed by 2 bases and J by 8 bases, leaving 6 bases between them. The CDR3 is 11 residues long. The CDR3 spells CASSPSAEAFF. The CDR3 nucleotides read TGTGCCAGCTCACCAAGTGCGGAAGCTTTCTTT.

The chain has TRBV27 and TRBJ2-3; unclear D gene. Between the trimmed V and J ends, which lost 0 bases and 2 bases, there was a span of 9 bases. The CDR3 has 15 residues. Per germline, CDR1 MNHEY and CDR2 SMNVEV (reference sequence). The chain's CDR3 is CASSLSWGTTDTQYF. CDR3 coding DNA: TGTGCCAGCAGTTTATCGTGGGGAACCACAGATACGCAGTATTTT.

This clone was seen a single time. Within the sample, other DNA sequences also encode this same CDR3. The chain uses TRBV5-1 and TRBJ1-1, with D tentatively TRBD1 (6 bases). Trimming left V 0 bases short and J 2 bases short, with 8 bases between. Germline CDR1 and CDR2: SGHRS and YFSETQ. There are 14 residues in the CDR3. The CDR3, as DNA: TGCGCCAGCAGCTTGGCCAGGGGTAACACTGAAGCTTTCTTT. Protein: CASSLARGNTEAFF.

The CDR3 reads CASRNPGDEQFF. Here the CDR3 DNA reads TGTGCCAGCAGAAACCCAGGAGATGAGCAGTTCTTC. The chain employs TRBV6-5 and TRBJ2-1, with unresolved D. Germline CDR1 MNHEY, CDR2 SVGAGI. The CDR3 has 12 amino acids. Trimming took off 6 bases at V and 8 bases at J, with 11 bases between the two ends.

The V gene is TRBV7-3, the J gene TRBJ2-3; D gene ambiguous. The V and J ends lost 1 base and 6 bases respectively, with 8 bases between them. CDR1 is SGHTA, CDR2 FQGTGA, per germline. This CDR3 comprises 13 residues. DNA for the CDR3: TGTGCCAGCAGCTTAAGCCGAATTGATACGCAGTATTTT. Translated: CASSLSRIDTQYF.

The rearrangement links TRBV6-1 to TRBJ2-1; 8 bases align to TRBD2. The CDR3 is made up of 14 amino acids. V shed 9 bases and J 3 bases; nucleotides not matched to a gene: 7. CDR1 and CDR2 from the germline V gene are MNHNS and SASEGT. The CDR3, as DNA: TGTGCCAGTCTTCCGCTAGCGGGCTACAATGAGCAGTTCTTC. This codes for CASLPLAGYNEQFF.

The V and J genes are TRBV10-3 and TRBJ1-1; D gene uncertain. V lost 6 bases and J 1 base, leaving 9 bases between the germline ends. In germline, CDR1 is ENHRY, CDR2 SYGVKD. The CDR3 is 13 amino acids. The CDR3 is CAISAAGNTEAFF. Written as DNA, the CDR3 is TGTGCCATCAGCGCGGCGGGGAACACTGAAGCTTTCTTT.